Shown below are 30 T cell receptor beta chains from a single sample sequenced in a study of Ad26.COV2.S vaccination and SARS-CoV-2 variants. Treatment denoted: roughly 20 received Ad26.COV2.S at low or high dose, single or two shots; about five received placebo; per-sample allocation not given. Samples came from day 63 after the first vaccine or placebo injection. This table comes from immunoSEQ multiplex PCR, and its TCRdb copy is limited to in-frame clones, with some not included. This sample carries about 350,000 clones, approximately 84% of them seen once, and the ten largest clones take around 3%. The sequencing used peripheral blood, collected in a trial of Ad26.COV2.S vaccine versus placebo. The source is a person between 18 and 65 years old who received the Ad26.COV2.S COVID-19 vaccine or a placebo.

The V gene is TRBV15, the J gene TRBJ2-3; TRBD1 aligns across 10 bases. Germline CDR1 LNHNV, CDR2 YYDKDF (reference sequence). J gave up 2 bases and V 3 bases, and 11 bases lay outside the gene matches. The CDR3 is 18 amino acids. The CDR3 loop is CATSSGQGGTGTTDTQYF. For the CDR3, the DNA is TGTGCCACCAGCAGTGGACAGGGGGGGACAGGGACCACAGATACGCAGTATTTT.

This chain links TRBV19 with TRBJ1-3; 9 nucleotides match TRBD1. V was clipped by 5 bases and J by 6 bases; unmatched bases: 8. The germline gives CDR1 LNHDA, CDR2 SQIVND (reference sequence). The CDR3 spans 15 residues. CDR3 protein: CASSGQGPGENTIYF. The CDR3 coding sequence is TGTGCCAGTAGTGGACAGGGGCCTGGAGAAAACACCATATATTTT.

This clone showed up just once. V and J are TRBV19 and TRBJ2-2; D gene unclear. The CDR3 is 14 residues long. The germline V gene has CDR1 LNHDA and CDR2 SQIVND (reference sequence). Trimming took 6 bases from V and 0 from J, leaving 8 bases between them. The CDR3 sequence: CASRFRTNTGELFF. The CDR3 nucleotides are TGTGCCAGTAGATTCAGGACGAACACCGGGGAGCTGTTTTTT.

The chain uses TRBV6-5 and TRBJ2-7; possibly TRBD1 for D (6 bases). The CDR3 length is 15 residues. CDR1 is MNHEY, CDR2 SVGAGI, per germline. Trimming pared 2 bases from V and 0 bases from J, leaving 11 bases between. CDR3 nucleotide sequence: TGTGCCAGCAGTTACGGGACAACCATCTCCTACGAGCAGTACTTC. Translation: CASSYGTTISYEQYF.

The rearrangement uses TRBV9 and TRBJ1-6; the D gene is possibly TRBD1 (5 bases). The germline V gene has CDR1 SGDLS and CDR2 YYNGEE. This CDR3 region has 15 residues. Trimming took 4 bases from V and 5 from J, leaving 13 bases between them. CDR3 nucleotide sequence: TGTGCCAGCAGCCCGGAACTAGGGGATAATTCACCCCTCCACTTT. The encoded protein is CASSPELGDNSPLHF. The full variable domain, in which reference TRBV9 and TRBJ1-6 provide the parts outside the CDR3, is DSGVTQTPKHLITATGQRVTLRCSPRSGDLSVYWYQQSLDQGLQFLIQYYNGEERAKGNILERFSAQQFPDLHSELNLSSLELGDSALYFCASSPELGDNSPLHFGNGTRLTVT.

The chain has TRBV5-1 and TRBJ1-1, with D maybe TRBD1 (5 bases). CDR3 length: 13 residues. From germline, CDR1 is SGHRS and CDR2 YFSETQ. The V gene lost 2 bases and the J gene lost 5 bases, with 10 bases spanning the gap. The CDR3 loop reads CASSFQGGTEAFF. DNA for the CDR3: TGCGCCAGCAGCTTTCAGGGAGGGACTGAAGCTTTCTTT.

The chain is built from TRBV18 and TRBJ2-7; 12 positions agree with TRBD2. V lost 1 base and J lost 1; bases outside the gene matches: 2. The CDR3 covers 16 residues. Germline-derived CDR1 and CDR2 are KGHSH and LQKENI. The CDR3 loop reads CASSPRTSGISYEQYF. CDR3 in DNA: TGTGCCAGCTCACCACGGACTAGCGGGATTTCCTACGAGCAGTACTTC.

The chain couples TRBV7-2 to TRBJ1-6, with TRBD1 as a possible D gene (5 bases). This CDR3 spans 14 amino acids. Trimming removed 1 base at V and 9 bases at J, with 10 bases between. Germline-derived CDR1 and CDR2 are SGHTA and FQGNSA. For the CDR3, the DNA is TGTGCCAGCAGCTTAGGTCGGGGGGGTTCACCCCTCCACTTT. Amino acids: CASSLGRGGSPLHF.

This clone occurred many times. The genes are TRBV5-6 and TRBJ1-2; no reliable D call. Germline V lookup: CDR1 SGHDT, CDR2 YYEEEE. The CDR3 contains 13 residues. V was pared by 1 base and J by 8 bases, with 12 bases between. The CDR3 DNA reads as TGTGCCAGCAGCTTGTTATATGGTACCGGCTACACCTTC. Translated: CASSLLYGTGYTF. The full variable domain, completed using reference TRBV5-6 and TRBJ1-2, is DAGVTQSPTHLIKTRGQQVTLRCSPKSGHDTVSWYQQALGQGPQFIFQYYEEEERQRGNFPDRFSGHQFPNYSSELNVNALLLGDSALYLCASSLLYGTGYTFGSGTRLTVV.

This sequence joins TRBV7-8 and TRBJ1-2; 8 positions agree with TRBD1. The germline V gene has CDR1 SGHVS and CDR2 FQNEAQ. The junction had 9 bases not matched to a gene; V was cut back by 1 base and J by 8 bases. This CDR3 contains 15 residues. CDR3: CASSLDSGTGGGYTF. For the CDR3, the DNA is TGTGCCAGCAGCTTAGATTCGGGGACAGGCGGGGGCTACACCTTC.

Only one count was recorded for this clone. The chain uses TRBV5-1 and TRBJ2-1, with 11 bases fitting TRBD1. The ends lost 7 bases at V and 6 bases at J; junction bases unmatched: 6. Germline V lookup: CDR1 SGHRS, CDR2 YFSETQ. CDR3 length: 14 residues. In nucleotides, the CDR3 is TGCGCCAGCTCAGGACAGGGGGCGAGCAATGAGCAGTTCTTC. Amino acid sequence: CASSGQGASNEQFF.

The chain has TRBV15 and TRBJ1-2, with TRBD1 as a possible D gene (6 bases). Germline-derived CDR1 and CDR2 are LNHNV and YYDKDF (reference sequence). The V gene lost 2 bases and the J gene lost 1 base, with 14 bases spanning the gap. The CDR3 spans 16 residues. The CDR3 here is CATSRTGILGNYGYTF. The CDR3 coding sequence is TGTGCCACCAGCAGAACAGGGATTTTGGGTAACTATGGCTACACCTTC.

The chain recombines TRBV2 with TRBJ2-3, with a weak D call TRBD2 (6 bases). The V gene's germline CDR1 is SNHLY and CDR2 FYNNEI. Trimming shortened V by 4 bases and J by 2 bases, and 19 bases separated the two germline ends. This CDR3 comprises 17 residues. The CDR3 sequence is CASSGSRDQQHTDTQYF. The CDR3 coding sequence is TGTGCCAGCAGTGGGTCGCGGGACCAACAACACACAGATACGCAGTATTTT.

The chain has TRBV6-6 and TRBJ2-1, with D uncertain. Trimming took off 0 bases at V and 7 bases at J, with 10 bases between the two ends. The germline V gene encodes CDR1 MNHNY and CDR2 SVGAGI (reference sequence). The CDR3 sequence is 14 residues long. The CDR3 nucleotides are TGTGCCAGCAGTTACTCGCCGACCGTGAATGAGCAGTTCTTC. Amino acid sequence: CASSYSPTVNEQFF.

The chain joins TRBV9 to TRBJ2-7; the D is unclear. The V gene lost 0 bases and the J gene lost 4 bases, with 11 bases spanning the gap. The CDR3 is 14 residues long. Germline V gene sequence: CDR1 SGDLS, CDR2 YYNGEE. In DNA form, the CDR3 reads TGTGCCAGCAGCGTAGATGGTAGGGCGTACGAGCAGTACTTC. Encoded protein: CASSVDGRAYEQYF.

The gene calls are TRBV6-2 or TRBV6-3 and TRBJ1-1, with TRBD1 identical over 7 bases. CDR1 is MNHEY and CDR2 is SVGEGT in the germline V gene. V shed 5 bases, J shed 1 base, and the junction held 7 bases outside the gene matches. CDR3 length equals 15 residues. The CDR3 DNA sequence: TGTGCCAGCAGTGCCAACAGGGGATCGAACACTGAAGCTTTCTTT. Residues: CASSANRGSNTEAFF.

The chain joins TRBV27 to TRBJ2-3; D unclear. Trimming shortened V by 0 bases and J by 4 bases, and 14 bases separated the two germline ends. CDR1 and CDR2 (germline): MNHEY, SMNVEV (reference sequence). The CDR3 has 16 amino acids. The CDR3 nucleotides are TGTGCCAGCAGTTTATCGGGCCCATCGAACGCAGATACGCAGTATTTT. Its protein is CASSLSGPSNADTQYF.

This chain uses TRBV4-3 with TRBJ2-1, with TRBD2 matching 7 bases. V lost 4 bases, J lost 5 bases, and 5 bases stayed unmatched. This CDR3 spans 14 amino acids. Germline CDR1 reads LGHNA; CDR2 reads YSLEER. The CDR3 is CASSRRTRHNEQFF. DNA of the CDR3: TGCGCCAGCAGCCGGCGGACTAGGCACAATGAGCAGTTCTTC.

V is TRBV2 and J is TRBJ2-7; the D is unclear. There are 15 residues in the CDR3. Germline CDR1 reads SNHLY; CDR2 reads FYNNEI. V was trimmed by 0 bases and J by 2 bases, leaving 11 bases between them. CDR3 nucleotide sequence: TGTGCCAGCAGTGAAGCGCTTCCGGAGACCTACGAGCAGTACTTC. Protein: CASSEALPETYEQYF.

V is TRBV5-6 and J is TRBJ2-7; 7 nucleotides align to TRBD2. CDR1 and CDR2 from the germline V gene are SGHDT and YYEEEE. V was clipped by 1 base and J by 3 bases; unmatched bases: 4. The CDR3 has 14 amino acids. CDR3 protein: CASSLRLAGYEQYF. Written as DNA, the CDR3 is TGTGCCAGCAGCTTGAGACTAGCAGGCTACGAGCAGTACTTC.

This chain connects TRBV3-1 (or the pseudogene TRBV3-2) to TRBJ2-4; 11 bases map to TRBD1. V lost 3 bases and J lost 1; bases outside the gene matches: 5. Germline V lookup: CDR1 LGHDT, CDR2 YNNKEL (reference sequence). This CDR3 is built from 17 residues. CDR3 sequence (DNA): TGTGCCAGCAGCCAGGGACAGGGGGATAGGGCCAAAAACATTCAGTACTTC. It translates to CASSQGQGDRAKNIQYF.

This sequence joins TRBV28 and TRBJ1-5, with 7 nucleotides matching TRBD1. CDR1 and CDR2 (germline): MDHEN, SYDVKM. The CDR3 contains 15 residues. The J segment lost 3 bases and the V segment lost 7 bases, leaving 9 bases of the junction unmatched. CDR3 residues: CASNRRDSPNQPQHF. The DNA for the CDR3 is TGTGCCAGCAACCGCCGGGACAGCCCCAATCAGCCCCAGCATTTT.

This chain joins TRBV2 and TRBJ1-2; D perhaps matches TRBD1 (6 bases). V was clipped by 5 bases and J by 0 bases, with 7 bases between them. CDR1 is SNHLY and CDR2 is FYNNEI in the germline V gene. The CDR3 is 13 amino acids. CDR3 bases: TGTGCCAGCAGTACAGGGCCTAACTATGGCTACACCTTC. Translated, it gives CASSTGPNYGYTF. Complete variable domain (other parts from reference TRBV2 and TRBJ1-2): EPEVTQTPSHQVTQMGQEVILRCVPISNHLYFYWYRQILGQKVEFLVSFYNNEISEKSEIFDDQFSVERPDGSNFTLKIRSTKLEDSAMYFCASSTGPNYGYTFGSGTRLTVV.

As concerns this clone: The sample holds other DNA sequences that translate to the same CDR3. This chain uses TRBV6-5 with TRBJ2-7; TRBD1 matches 7 bases. CDR3 length equals 16 residues. Trimming at V came to 0 bases and at J to 4 bases, leaving 9 bases not matched to a gene. Per the germline V gene, CDR1 is MNHEY and CDR2 is SVGAGI. In nucleotides, the CDR3 is TGTGCCAGCAGTTACTCAACGGGACAGAGGAGTTACGAGCAGTACTTC. It is translated as CASSYSTGQRSYEQYF.

The count of this clone is one. The chain employs TRBV23-1 and TRBJ2-1, with 10 bases lining up with TRBD1. TRBV23-1 is identified as an open reading frame with a role that is uncertain. CDR3 length: 14 amino acids. V lost 6 bases, J lost 3 bases, and 2 bases stayed unmatched. CDR3 DNA: TGCGCCAGCAGGACAGGGGGCGGCTACAATGAGCAGTTCTTC. Residues: CASRTGGGYNEQFF.

The CDR3 DNA reads TGCGCCAGCAGCTTGATGGGGAACAGCAATCAGCCCCAGCATTTT. Amino acid sequence: CASSLMGNSNQPQHF. The chain employs TRBV5-1 and TRBJ1-5, with D unclear. CDR3 length: 15 amino acids. CDR1 is SGHRS, CDR2 YFSETQ, per germline. V was shortened by 1 base and J by 1 base, with 9 bases between the two germline ends.

V gene TRBV5-1 combines with J gene TRBJ1-1; TRBD1 is a possible D gene (6 bases). Looked up from germline, CDR1 is SGHRS and CDR2 is YFSETQ. V was pared by 0 bases and J by 5 bases, with 17 bases between. The CDR3 is 16 amino acids. The DNA for the CDR3 is TGCGCCAGCAGCTTGGAGGCCCGGGGGCTCGGGACTGAAGCTTTCTTT. It encodes CASSLEARGLGTEAFF. The full variable domain, completed using reference TRBV5-1 and TRBJ1-1, is KAGVTQTPRYLIKTRGQQVTLSCSPISGHRSVSWYQQTPGQGLQFLFEYFSETQRNKGNFPGRFSGRQFSNSRSEMNVSTLELGDSALYLCASSLEARGLGTEAFFGQGTRLTVV.

This clone has just one count. The chain is built from TRBV29-1 and TRBJ1-2; D remains ambiguous. The CDR3 consists of 13 residues. Germline lookup yields CDR1 SQVTM and CDR2 ANQGSEA. Trimming stripped 4 bases from V and 4 bases from J, with 13 bases between. In nucleotides, the CDR3 is TGCAGCGTTGTGGATTCACCCTCCTATGGCTACACCTTC. As protein: CSVVDSPSYGYTF.

The chain is built from TRBV7-2 and TRBJ1-5; tentatively, D is TRBD1 (6 bases). CDR3 length: 16 residues. V shed 2 bases and J shed 5 bases, with 16 bases lying between them. Germline CDR1 reads SGHTA; CDR2 reads FQGNSA. The CDR3 region is CASSLIGRGTYQPQHF. The CDR3 region has the DNA TGTGCCAGCAGCTTAATTGGCAGGGGCACTTATCAGCCCCAGCATTTT.

The genes are TRBV7-9 and TRBJ2-5; D may match TRBD1 or TRBD2 (5 bases each). V lost 0 bases and J lost 5, with 10 bases in between. The CDR3 has 14 residues. CDR1 is SEHNR, CDR2 FQNEAQ, per germline (reference sequence). The DNA for the CDR3 is TGTGCCAGCAGCTTAGCGGGGGTCGCGGAGACCCAGTACTTC. Translating it yields CASSLAGVAETQYF.